The 18 T cell receptor beta chains listed next were all sequenced from one sample in a study of T cells in Graves' hyperthyroidism and ophthalmopathy. The CDR3 regions of TCR beta were amplified from RNA transcripts. First-round RT-PCR of the TCR CDR3 relied on the HTBI primer set. TCRdb reprocessed the multiplex PCR reads via MiXCR and lists one record per CDR3 protein. Of about 330,000 distinct CDR3 sequences in the sample, approximately 13% are singletons; the top ten hold 34%. Sequenced: blood. These receptor sequences come from a woman aged 40-49 years with Graves' ophthalmopathy.

In its sample, this clonotype was seen a few times. The rearrangement links TRBV5-4 to TRBJ2-1; TRBD2 might be the D (5 bases). Germline CDR1 is SGHNT and CDR2 is YYREEE (reference sequence). CDR3 length: 18 amino acids. V shed 0 bases and J shed 0 bases, with 16 bases lying between them. The CDR3 loop reads CASSLGRSGGRSYNEQFF. In DNA form, the CDR3 reads TGTGCCAGCAGCTTGGGACGAAGCGGTGGTCGCTCCTACAATGAGCAGTTCTTC.

This clonotype was counted many times. This may stem from a read error, because a much larger clone lies one nucleotide away. The chain uses TRBV6-1 and TRBJ2-1; no definite D call. Trimming removed 6 bases at V and 5 bases at J, with 5 bases between. The CDR3 spans 11 residues. Germline V gives CDR1 MNHNS, CDR2 SASEGT. This chain's CDR3 is CASRQHNEQFF. The DNA of the CDR3 is TGTGCCAGCAGACAACACAATGAGCAGTTCTTC.

The J gene is TRBJ2-4, the V gene TRBV5-4, with D maybe TRBD1 (5 bases). V dropped 2 bases and J dropped 3 bases, with 12 bases sitting between them. Germline-derived CDR1 and CDR2 are SGHNT and YYREEE (reference sequence). The CDR3 has 15 amino acids. The CDR3 protein is CASSFQGSNKNIQYF. CDR3 in DNA: TGTGCCAGCAGCTTCCAGGGCTCCAACAAAAACATTCAGTACTTC.

The table lists this clonotype with many counts. V and J are TRBV5-1 and TRBJ2-3; 7 positions match TRBD2. With 5 bases clipped from V and 3 bases from J, the junction kept 6 bases outside the gene matches. The CDR3 is 14 amino acids. CDR1 is SGHRS and CDR2 is YFSETQ in the germline V gene. CDR3 loop: CASREASGTDTQYF. The CDR3, as DNA: TGCGCCAGCAGAGAGGCTAGCGGAACAGATACGCAGTATTTT.

This chain joins TRBV3-1 and TRBJ2-2; D call uncertain. Looked up from germline, CDR1 is LGHDT and CDR2 is YNNKEL (reference sequence). The CDR3 runs 15 residues. V was cut by 4 bases and J by 1 base, with 10 bases left in between. The CDR3 spells CASSRLWGNTGELFF. The CDR3 DNA reads TGTGCCAGCAGCCGCCTCTGGGGGAACACCGGGGAGCTGTTTTTT.

As DNA, the CDR3 is TGTGCCAGCAGCTCCCGGGTGGGGAGGGAGAATGAAAAACTGTTTTTT. It yields the protein CASSSRVGRENEKLFF. This chain uses TRBV7-9 with TRBJ1-4; no clear D. Trimming removed 4 bases at V and 5 bases at J, with 17 bases between. This CDR3 is built from 16 residues. Per the germline V gene, CDR1 is SEHNR and CDR2 is FQNEAQ (reference sequence).

This clonotype was seen only a few times. V usage is TRBV15 and J usage is TRBJ1-1, with TRBD1 matching over 8 bases. Germline trimming cut 0 bases from V and 3 bases from J; bases unmatched to any gene: 21. CDR1 LNHNV and CDR2 YYDKDF come from the germline V gene (reference sequence). This CDR3 is built from 21 residues. The CDR3 here is CATSRDLFDDRGAGLDTEAFF. As DNA, the CDR3 is TGTGCCACCAGCAGAGATCTGTTCGATGACAGGGGCGCGGGTTTGGACACTGAAGCTTTCTTT.

In its sample, this clonotype was seen a few times. CDR3 bases: TGTGCCAGCAGCTCCTACAGTCTACTGAACACCGGGGAGCTGTTTTTT. This codes for CASSSYSLLNTGELFF. This rearrangement joins TRBV7-8 to TRBJ2-2; D remains ambiguous. This CDR3 region has 16 residues. Trimming cost V 4 bases and J 1 base, with 13 bases left between them. The germline gives CDR1 SGHVS, CDR2 FQNEAQ.

On this clonotype itself: Just one base apart from a much larger clone, this may be a read error. The chain is built from TRBV19 and TRBJ1-4, with TRBD1 as a possible D gene (5 bases). V was clipped by 10 bases and J by 8 bases, with 20 bases between them. Germline V CDR1 and CDR2: LNHDA, SQIVND (reference sequence). The CDR3 is made up of 14 amino acids. The CDR3 here is CATTTPGGGEKLFF. The CDR3 bases are TGTGCCACCACCACTCCGGGGGGGGGGGAAAAACTGTTTTTT. The full variable domain, completed using reference TRBV19 and TRBJ1-4, is DGGITQSPKYLFRKEGQNVTLSCEQNLNHDAMYWYRQDPGQGLRLIYYSQIVNDFQKGDIAEGYSVSREKKESFPLTVTSAQKNPTAFYLCATTTPGGGEKLFFGSGTQLSVL.

There are many counts of this clonotype. The chain couples TRBV12-3 or TRBV12-4 to TRBJ2-7; a possible D gene is TRBD1 (6 bases). The CDR3 has 15 amino acids. V dropped 5 bases and J dropped 6 bases, with 20 bases sitting between them. As DNA, the CDR3 is TGTGCCAGCAGTCCCCTTACAGGGAGCGACGGCGAGCAGTACTTC. It is translated as CASSPLTGSDGEQYF.

This clonotype showed up many times. This chain uses TRBV11-2 with TRBJ2-1; tentatively, D is TRBD1 (5 bases). The CDR3 is 13 residues long. Germline V CDR1 and CDR2: SGHAT, FQNNGV. V was trimmed by 5 bases and J by 5 bases, leaving 10 bases between them. The CDR3, as DNA: TGTGCCAGCAGCCAGGGAAGACACAATGAGCAGTTCTTC. Translation: CASSQGRHNEQFF.

This sequence joins TRBV28 and TRBJ2-2; a weak D match, TRBD2 (5 bases). CDR3 size: 14 residues. CDR1 MDHEN and CDR2 SYDVKM come from the germline V gene. With 10 bases removed from V and 3 bases from J, the gap between germline ends came to 15 bases. CDR3 residues: CATPVAGDTGELFF. As DNA, the CDR3 is TGTGCCACCCCGGTAGCCGGGGACACCGGGGAGCTGTTTTTT.

The sample holds many counts of this clonotype. This chain joins TRBV2 and TRBJ2-3; 12 positions match TRBD2. Per the germline V gene, CDR1 is SNHLY and CDR2 is FYNNEI. CDR3 size: 14 residues. The V gene end was trimmed by 4 bases and the J gene end by 5 bases; junction bases not matched to a gene: 1. CDR3 sequence (DNA): TGTGCCAGCAGTGTGACTAGCGGGGGAGATACGCAGTATTTT. Residues: CASSVTSGGDTQYF.

This clonotype was seen a handful of times. V gene TRBV7-6 combines with J gene TRBJ1-6, with unresolved D. Deletions cut 4 bases from V and 7 bases from J, with 11 bases between. Per the germline V gene, CDR1 is SGHVS and CDR2 is FNYEAQ. This CDR3 spans 14 amino acids. The CDR3 reads CASSWAGGNSPLHF. The CDR3 region has the DNA TGTGCCAGCAGCTGGGCGGGAGGGAATTCACCCCTCCACTTT.

This clonotype has a count of ten or more. The V gene is TRBV20-1, the J gene TRBJ2-3; 7 bases fit TRBD1. V lost 3 bases to trimming and J lost 2 bases; unmatched junction nucleotides: 8. The CDR3 has 15 residues. The germline gives CDR1 DFQATT, CDR2 SNEGSKA (reference sequence). The CDR3 protein is CSARAWGQTTDTQYF. DNA for the CDR3: TGCAGTGCTAGGGCCTGGGGACAGACCACAGATACGCAGTATTTT.

There are a few counts of this clonotype. The CDR3 DNA is TGTGCCAGCAGCGGCGGACAGGGGCAGCCCCAGCATTTT. Translated: CASSGGQGQPQHF. The chain carries TRBV13 and TRBJ1-5; 9 nucleotides match TRBD1. Trimming took 5 bases from V and 7 from J; bases not matched to a gene: 3. The CDR3 length is 13 residues. CDR1 and CDR2 from the germline V gene are PRHDT and FYEKMQ (reference sequence).

The table lists this clonotype with many counts. The chain joins TRBV19 to TRBJ1-1; 7 bases are shared with TRBD1. Unmatched junction bases numbered 8, after V lost 4 bases and J lost 0 bases. CDR3 length equals 16 residues. Looked up from germline, CDR1 is LNHDA and CDR2 is SQIVND (reference sequence). The CDR3 sequence is CASSTQTGSMNTEAFF. The CDR3 nucleotides read TGTGCCAGTAGTACCCAGACAGGGAGTATGAACACTGAAGCTTTCTTT. The whole variable domain, remainder taken from reference TRBV19 and TRBJ1-1, is DGGITQSPKYLFRKEGQNVTLSCEQNLNHDAMYWYRQDPGQGLRLIYYSQIVNDFQKGDIAEGYSVSREKKESFPLTVTSAQKNPTAFYLCASSTQTGSMNTEAFFGQGTRLTVV.

In its sample, this clonotype was seen many times. This sequence joins TRBV6-1 and TRBJ2-2, with a weak D call TRBD1 (5 bases). The CDR3 covers 15 residues. V lost 5 bases and J 0 bases, leaving 10 bases between the germline ends. The V gene's germline CDR1 is MNHNS and CDR2 SASEGT. In DNA, the CDR3 is TGTGCCAGCAGTTTCGGACAAACGAACACCGGGGAGCTGTTTTTT. Encoded protein: CASSFGQTNTGELFF.